A selection of T cell receptor beta chains follows, all from one sample in a study of blood T cell repertoires in COVID-19. Clones were read by immunoSEQ multiplex PCR, and TCRdb kept only the in-frame ones, dropping some. Among fewer than 50,000 clones listed, just under 70% were seen once. Sequencing used peripheral blood. Source of these receptors: an elderly man with acute or convalescent COVID-19. The conserved cysteine and the conserved F or W are not part of the CDR3 here. Size tells how often a clone was seen (once, few, many) or the class of an expanded clone, and some rows leave it out.

>TRBV9|TRBJ2-1|14|NA
ASSAQPSGGYNEQF
>TRBV5-1|TRBJ1-3|12|NA
ASSPLGAGNTIY
>TRBV11-2|TRBJ2-3|10|NA
ASSQTVDTQY
>TRBV4-1|TRBJ1-2|14|NA
ASSPAAARTGYGYT
>TRBV5-1|TRBJ2-1|14|NA
ASSLGLAGSHNEQF
>TRBV6-5|TRBJ2-1|11|NA
ASSPNYYNEQF
>TRBV4-1|TRBJ2-5|12|NA
ASSLQGGGETQY
>TRBV5-1|TRBJ1-4|13|few
ASSWASATNEKLF
>TRBV5-1|TRBJ1-1|13|NA
ASSLTWLMNTEAF
>TRBV4-2|TRBJ1-2|14|NA
ASSQDRDRGHNGYT
>TRBV19|TRBJ1-2|12|NA
ASRPGRANYGYT
>TRBV7-9|TRBJ2-3|14|few
ASSPPPGRFTDTQY
>TRBV6-5|TRBJ1-2|12|few
ASSYDTGSTGYT
>TRBV7-9|TRBJ2-2|11|NA
ASSLDRGRELF
>TRBV10-2|TRBJ2-6|13|NA
ASRPGGGGANVLT
>TRBV7-6|TRBJ1-1|14|NA
ASSLVGGTGSTEAF
>TRBV7-3|TRBJ2-1|12|NA
ASSPTSGNNEQF
>TRBV6-5|TRBJ2-7|12|NA
ASSYSRGSGEQY
>TRBV27|TRBJ2-3|17|NA
ASSLSVAGGPGSTDTQY
>TRBV10-3|TRBJ1-2|13|NA
AISESKGLDYGYT
>TRBV30|TRBJ1-6|12|NA
AWIRQDYNSPLH
>TRBV30|TRBJ2-7|10|NA
AWTYGGNEQY
>TRBV6-5|TRBJ1-4|13|NA
ASSYSPENNEKLF
>TRBV11-3|TRBJ1-3|11|few
ASSLNRANTIY
>TRBV11-2|TRBJ1-1|12|few
ASSRLQGSTEAF
>TRBV4-3|TRBJ2-1|17|NA
ASSQDLTVGLAGYNEQF
>TRBV6-2/TRBV6-3|TRBJ2-2|15|NA
ASSPTSSGGSTGELF
>TRBV5-6|TRBJ2-2|13|NA
ASSLVQGYTGELF
>TRBV6-5|TRBJ2-1|14|once
ASSYSRTGSYNEQF
>TRBV7-8|TRBJ1-4|12|NA
ASSPDRANEKLF
>TRBV9|TRBJ2-3|14|NA
ASSAGLAGFGDTQY
>TRBV2|TRBJ1-2|11|NA
ASTRTVNYGYT
>TRBV6-6|TRBJ1-2|14|NA
ASRSQPGQRNYGYT
>TRBV28|TRBJ2-1|18|NA
ASSSRRHGGRQSSYNEQF
>TRBV19|TRBJ1-3|11|NA
ASSGPARNTIY
>TRBV5-1|TRBJ1-1|14|NA
ASSSEPTGVNTEAF
>TRBV5-1|TRBJ1-2|11|NA
ASTYGTGDGYT